The 5 T cell receptor beta chains listed next were all sequenced from one sample in a study of blood T cell repertoires in COVID-19. Profiling relied on immunoSEQ multiplex PCR, and the TCRdb table lists in-frame clones only, not all of them. In the table there are 200,000 to 250,000 clones, around 86% of which are singletons. Sequencing used peripheral blood. These receptors were obtained from a woman aged 70-85 years with COVID-19, enrolled during active disease.

The J gene is TRBJ1-4, the V gene TRBV4-1; D might be TRBD1 (5 bases). The CDR3 is 18 residues long. Deletions cut 0 bases from V and 7 bases from J, with 21 bases between. Germline CDR1 is MGHRA and CDR2 is YSYEKL. CDR3 sequence: CASSQDATWRGSFEKLFF. The CDR3 DNA follows: TGCGCCAGCAGCCAAGATGCTACTTGGAGGGGAAGTTTTGAAAAACTGTTTTTT.

The J gene is TRBJ2-1, the V gene TRBV4-1; 7 positions match TRBD2. The V segment lost 1 base and the J segment 6 bases; nucleotides outside the gene matches: 6. The CDR3 is 15 residues long. Germline CDR1 MGHRA, CDR2 YSYEKL. This CDR3 reads CASSQVSREVNEQFF. The CDR3 DNA sequence: TGCGCCAGCAGCCAAGTTTCCCGGGAGGTCAATGAGCAGTTCTTC.

The chain employs TRBV7-8 and TRBJ2-3; TRBD2 matches at 8 bases. Losses at the gene ends were 5 bases for V and 6 bases for J; bases not matched to a gene: 13. CDR3 size: 16 residues. Germline assignment: CDR1 SGHVS and CDR2 FQNEAQ. CDR3 region: CASSRVTSGGWDTQYF. The CDR3 DNA reads TGTGCCAGCAGCCGAGTAACGAGCGGGGGTTGGGATACGCAGTATTTT. The full variable domain, its missing parts supplied by reference TRBV7-8 and TRBJ2-3, is GAGVSQSPRYKVAKRGQDVALRCDPISGHVSLFWYQQALGQGPEFLTYFQNEAQLDKSGLPSDRFFAERPEGSVSTLKIQRTQQEDSAVYLCASSRVTSGGWDTQYFGPGTRLTVL.

This clone occurred many times. The chain recombines TRBV18 with TRBJ1-5; D is possibly TRBD1 (6 bases). Germline V lookup: CDR1 KGHSH, CDR2 LQKENI. V lost 2 bases, J lost 7 bases, and 15 bases lay in between. The CDR3 covers 15 residues. The CDR3 region is CASSPLGATGQPQHF. CDR3 bases: TGTGCCAGCTCACCATTGGGGGCAACGGGGCAGCCCCAGCATTTT.

The rearrangement uses TRBV24-1 and TRBJ1-5; maybe TRBD1 (5 bases). Trimming took off 6 bases at V and 4 bases at J, with 12 bases between the two ends. In germline, CDR1 is KGHDR, CDR2 SFDVKD. The CDR3 spans 14 residues. DNA for the CDR3: TGTGCCACCAGTCACGCGGGGGGGAATCAGCCCCAGCATTTT. Its translation: CATSHAGGNQPQHF.